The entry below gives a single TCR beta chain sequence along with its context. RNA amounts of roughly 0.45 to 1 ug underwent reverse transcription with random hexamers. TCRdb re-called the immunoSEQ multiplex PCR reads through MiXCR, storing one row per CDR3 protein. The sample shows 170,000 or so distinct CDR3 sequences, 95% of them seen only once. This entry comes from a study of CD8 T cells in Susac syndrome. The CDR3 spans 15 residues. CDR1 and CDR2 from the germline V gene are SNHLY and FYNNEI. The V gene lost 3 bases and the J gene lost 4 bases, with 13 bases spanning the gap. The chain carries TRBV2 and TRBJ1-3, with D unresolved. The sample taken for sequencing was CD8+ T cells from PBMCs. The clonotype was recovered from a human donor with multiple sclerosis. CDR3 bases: TGTGCCAGCAGTGACGGGTCGGTCGAGGGAAACACCATATATTTT. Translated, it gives CASSDGSVEGNTIYF.